The clone carrying this T cell receptor beta chain was observed a handful of times. The data derive from a study of T-cell memory formation after mild COVID-19. The length of the CDR3 is 12 residues. Trimming cost V 9 bases and J 2 bases, with 11 bases left between them. CDR1 and CDR2 (germline): SGHRS, YFSETQ. In TCRdb, the 5' RACE reads were re-called with MiXCR into one record per CDR3 protein. The data hold 530,000 or so distinct CDR3 sequences, with 15% to 20% observed a single time. The clonotype comes from an adult woman who had mild COVID-19 (a few samples of this study predate the infection). Cell type and time point are not known. Sequencing input: PBMCs or a T cell subset sorted from them (not recorded which). The chain employs TRBV5-1 and TRBJ2-5; D is unclear. CDR3 loop: CATRTDQETQYF. CDR3 DNA sequence: TGCGCCACCAGGACGGATCAAGAGACCCAGTACTTC.